The next 11 T cell receptor beta chains were all read from a single sample in a study of T cell responses to AZD1222 COVID-19 vaccine. TCRdb's table, derived via immunoSEQ multiplex PCR, lists solely in-frame clones and lacks some. The repertoire has 95,000 to 100,000 clones, more than 70% of them found once; the top ten carry roughly 15%. Source: peripheral blood, taken 28 days after the second AZD1222 dose. Every receptor here comes from an adult who received the AZD1222 COVID-19 vaccine.

The chain uses TRBV18 and TRBJ1-1; D gene ambiguous. V was trimmed by 6 bases and J by 0 bases, leaving 11 bases between them. CDR1 KGHSH and CDR2 LQKENI come from the germline V gene. The CDR3 runs to 14 residues. CDR3 nucleotide sequence: TGTGCCAGCTCCATGGACCCACTGAACACTGAAGCTTTCTTT. This codes for CASSMDPLNTEAFF.

This chain joins TRBV5-8 and TRBJ1-4; D is unresolved. Per the germline V gene, CDR1 is SGHTS and CDR2 is YDEGEE. Trimming stripped 2 bases from V and 0 bases from J, with 8 bases between. The CDR3 length is 15 residues. CDR3 sequence reads: CASSLGYATNEKLFF. CDR3 DNA: TGTGCCAGCAGCTTAGGTTATGCAACTAATGAAAAACTGTTTTTT.

This clone has more than one count but fewer than ten. This sequence joins TRBV6-5 and TRBJ1-5; D call uncertain. The CDR3 has 15 amino acids. With 5 bases removed from V and 0 bases from J, the gap between germline ends came to 11 bases. CDR1 is MNHEY and CDR2 is SVGAGI in the germline V gene. The CDR3 DNA reads as TGTGCCAGCAGTAGTCCCGCCAATAGCAATCAGCCCCAGCATTTT. This translates into CASSSPANSNQPQHF.

The chain joins TRBV6-5 to TRBJ2-2; D not resolved. CDR3 length: 15 residues. CDR1 MNHEY and CDR2 SVGAGI come from the germline V gene. The V end was cut by 8 bases, the J end by 0 bases, with 13 bases between. The DNA of the CDR3 is TGTGCCAGCCCTATGGTCGCGTCGAACACCGGGGAGCTGTTTTTT. Encoded protein: CASPMVASNTGELFF.

The chain combines TRBV29-1 with TRBJ2-5; 9 nucleotides match TRBD1. The CDR3 runs to 13 residues. V lost 3 bases, J lost 9 bases, and 8 bases stayed unmatched. Germline V gene sequence: CDR1 SQVTM, CDR2 ANQGSEA. Here the CDR3 reads CSVERDRAPAQYF. In DNA form, the CDR3 reads TGCAGCGTTGAGAGGGACAGGGCCCCAGCCCAGTACTTC.

The gene calls are TRBV30 and TRBJ1-5, with a weak D call TRBD1 (5 bases). V lost 3 bases to trimming and J lost 0 bases, with 6 bases between them. This CDR3 region has 13 residues. Germline lookup yields CDR1 GTSNPN and CDR2 SVGIG (reference sequence). The DNA of the CDR3 is TGTGCCTGGAGCAGGGATAGCAATCAGCCCCAGCATTTT. Translating it yields CAWSRDSNQPQHF.

J is TRBJ2-7 and V is TRBV19; maybe TRBD1 (6 bases). Deletions cut 10 bases from V and 5 bases from J, with 15 bases between. The CDR3 has 12 residues. The germline V gene has CDR1 LNHDA and CDR2 SQIVND (reference sequence). The CDR3 bases are TGTGCCACCCAGGGACACAGCAACGAGCAGTACTTC. Translating it yields CATQGHSNEQYF.

This rearrangement joins TRBV6-5 to TRBJ1-5; 9 bases line up with TRBD1. After removal of 0 bases from V and 5 bases from J, the junction contained 2 bases not matched to a gene. The CDR3 sequence is 15 residues long. Germline V gene lookup returns CDR1 MNHEY and CDR2 SVGAGI. The CDR3 coding sequence is TGTGCCAGCAGTTACTCCTGGACAGGGGATCAGCCCCAGCATTTT. It is translated as CASSYSWTGDQPQHF.

The J gene is TRBJ1-5, the V gene TRBV30, with a weak D call TRBD1 (6 bases). This CDR3 comprises 15 residues. V was cut by 0 bases and J by 2 bases, with 11 bases left in between. The germline V gene has CDR1 GTSNPN and CDR2 SVGIG (reference sequence). This chain's CDR3 is CAWSVMGGRNQPQHF. Here the CDR3 DNA reads TGTGCCTGGAGTGTAATGGGGGGCCGCAATCAGCCCCAGCATTTT.

This rearrangement joins TRBV19 to TRBJ1-4; TRBD1 is a possible D gene (5 bases). Per germline, CDR1 LNHDA and CDR2 SQIVND (reference sequence). Trimming pared 5 bases from V and 8 bases from J, leaving 15 bases between. This CDR3 is 14 amino acids long. The DNA of the CDR3 is TGTGCCAGTAGTTTCGGGGGATCGGGAGAAAAACTGTTTTTT. It is translated as CASSFGGSGEKLFF.

This clone was seen a handful of times. Distinct nucleotide sequences in the sample also encode this CDR3. The chain employs TRBV4-1 and TRBJ1-5; D unresolved. The germline V gene has CDR1 MGHRA and CDR2 YSYEKL. The V gene lost 0 bases and the J gene lost 0 bases, with 6 bases spanning the gap. The CDR3 extends over 15 amino acids. The CDR3 nucleotides are TGCGCCAGCAGCCAAGATTGGGTTAGCAATCAGCCCCAGCATTTT. It translates to CASSQDWVSNQPQHF.